The text below deals with one TCR beta chain. Its antigen remains unknown. The source of the sample is a study of immune evolution from preneoplasia to lung adenocarcinoma. Clones were sequenced by immunoSEQ multiplex PCR, and TCRdb holds only the in-frame ones, with some missing. This sample carries 3,500 to 4,000 clones, 77% of them seen once, and the ten largest clones take approximately 13%. Patient tissue came from resections in Japan or China, 2014–2017. Histologic diagnosis was independently verified by two lung pathologists. Study-wide results and caveats: Later-stage lesions appeared to have more T cells, more diversity, less clonality. Normal lung had the highest top T cell clone frequencies.

Per the germline V gene, CDR1 is SGHTA and CDR2 is FQGNSA. The CDR3 is 15 residues long. V shed 3 bases, J shed 2 bases, and the junction held 2 bases outside the gene matches. Sequenced material: FFPE adjacent normal lung tissue. The V call is TRBV7-2, the J call TRBJ2-1; TRBD1 agrees at 9 bases. The TCR sequence derives from a person aged 70 to 85 with lung adenocarcinoma. The CDR3 region has the DNA TGTGCCAGCAGCTTGGACAGGGGACCCTACAATGAGCAGTTCTTC. It specifies CASSLDRGPYNEQFF. The variable domain in full, completed from reference TRBV7-2 and TRBJ2-1, reads GAGVSQSPSNKVTEKGKDVELRCDPISGHTALYWYRQSLGQGLEFLIYFQGNSAPDKSGLPSDRFSAERTGGSVSTLTIQRTQQEDSAVYLCASSLDRGPYNEQFFGPGTRLTVL.